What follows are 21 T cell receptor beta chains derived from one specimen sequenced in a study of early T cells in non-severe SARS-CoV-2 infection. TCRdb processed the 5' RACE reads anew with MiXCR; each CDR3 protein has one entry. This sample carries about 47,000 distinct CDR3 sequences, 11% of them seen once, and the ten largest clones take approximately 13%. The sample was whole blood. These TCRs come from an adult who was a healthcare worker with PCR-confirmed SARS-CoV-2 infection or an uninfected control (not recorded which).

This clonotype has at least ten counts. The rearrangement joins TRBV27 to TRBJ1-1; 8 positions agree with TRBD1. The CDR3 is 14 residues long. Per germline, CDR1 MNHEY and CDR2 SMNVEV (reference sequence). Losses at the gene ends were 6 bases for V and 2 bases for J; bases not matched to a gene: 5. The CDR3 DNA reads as TGTGCCAGCAGCCCCGACAGGGGAAACACTGAAGCTTTCTTT. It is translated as CASSPDRGNTEAFF.

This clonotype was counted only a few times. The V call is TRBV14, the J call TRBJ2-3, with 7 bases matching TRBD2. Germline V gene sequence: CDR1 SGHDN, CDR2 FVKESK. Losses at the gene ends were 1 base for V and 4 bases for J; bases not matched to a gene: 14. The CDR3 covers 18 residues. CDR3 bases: TGTGCCAGCAGCCAAGGAATGTACCGGGACTATGGAGCAGATACGCAGTATTTT. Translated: CASSQGMYRDYGADTQYF. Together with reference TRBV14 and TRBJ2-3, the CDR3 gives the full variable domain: EAGVTQFPSHSVIEKGQTVTLRCDPISGHDNLYWYRRVMGKEIKFLLHFVKESKQDESGMPNNRFLAERTGGTYSTLKVQPAELEDSGVYFCASSQGMYRDYGADTQYFGPGTRLTVL.

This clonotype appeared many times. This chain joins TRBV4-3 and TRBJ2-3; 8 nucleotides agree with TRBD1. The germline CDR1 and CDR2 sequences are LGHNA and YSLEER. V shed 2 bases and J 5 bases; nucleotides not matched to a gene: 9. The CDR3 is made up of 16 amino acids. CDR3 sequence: CASSQSDRGRLDTQYF. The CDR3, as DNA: TGCGCCAGCAGCCAATCCGACAGGGGACGCTTAGATACGCAGTATTTT.

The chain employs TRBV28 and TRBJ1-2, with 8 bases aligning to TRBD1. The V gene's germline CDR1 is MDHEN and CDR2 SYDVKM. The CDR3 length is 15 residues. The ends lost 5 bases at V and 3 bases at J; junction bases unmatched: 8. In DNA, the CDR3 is TGTGCCAGCAGTGTTCAGGGGGCCCACTACTATGGCTACACCTTC. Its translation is CASSVQGAHYYGYTF.

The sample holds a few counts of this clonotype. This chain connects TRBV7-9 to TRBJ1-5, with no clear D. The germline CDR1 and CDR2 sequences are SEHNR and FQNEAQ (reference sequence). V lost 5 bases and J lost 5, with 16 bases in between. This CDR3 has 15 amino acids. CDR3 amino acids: CASSPIDGFDQPQHF. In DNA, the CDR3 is TGTGCCAGCAGCCCCATCGACGGATTCGATCAGCCCCAGCATTTT.

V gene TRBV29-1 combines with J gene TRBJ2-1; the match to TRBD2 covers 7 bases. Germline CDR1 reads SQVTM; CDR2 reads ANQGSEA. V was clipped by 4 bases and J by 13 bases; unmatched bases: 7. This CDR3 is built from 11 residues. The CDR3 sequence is CSVVWGGLQFF. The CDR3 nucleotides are TGCAGCGTTGTTTGGGGGGGGTTACAGTTCTTC.

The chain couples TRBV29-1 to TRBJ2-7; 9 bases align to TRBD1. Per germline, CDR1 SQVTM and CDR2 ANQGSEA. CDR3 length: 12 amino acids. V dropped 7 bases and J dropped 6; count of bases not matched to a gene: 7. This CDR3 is CSGGSTGGEQYF. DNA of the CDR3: TGCAGCGGTGGGTCGACAGGGGGCGAGCAGTACTTC.

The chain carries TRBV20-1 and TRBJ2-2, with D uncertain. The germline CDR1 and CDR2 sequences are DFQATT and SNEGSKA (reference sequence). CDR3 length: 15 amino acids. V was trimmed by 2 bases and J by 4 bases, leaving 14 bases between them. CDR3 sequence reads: CSARRPLLATGELFF. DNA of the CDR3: TGCAGTGCTAGAAGGCCGCTCCTTGCCACCGGGGAGCTGTTTTTT.

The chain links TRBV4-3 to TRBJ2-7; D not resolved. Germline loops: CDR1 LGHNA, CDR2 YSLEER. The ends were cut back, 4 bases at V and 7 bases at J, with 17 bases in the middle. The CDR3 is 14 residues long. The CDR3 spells CASSPEASWGEQYF. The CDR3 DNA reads TGCGCCAGCAGCCCTGAGGCTAGTTGGGGAGAGCAGTACTTC.

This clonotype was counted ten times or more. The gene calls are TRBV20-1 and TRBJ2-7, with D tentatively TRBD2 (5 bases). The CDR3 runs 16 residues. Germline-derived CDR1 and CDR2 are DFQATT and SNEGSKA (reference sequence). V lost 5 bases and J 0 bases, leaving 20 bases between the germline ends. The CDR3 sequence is CSADGGFGLGSYEQYF. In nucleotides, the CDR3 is TGCAGTGCTGACGGCGGCTTTGGACTGGGCTCCTACGAGCAGTACTTC.

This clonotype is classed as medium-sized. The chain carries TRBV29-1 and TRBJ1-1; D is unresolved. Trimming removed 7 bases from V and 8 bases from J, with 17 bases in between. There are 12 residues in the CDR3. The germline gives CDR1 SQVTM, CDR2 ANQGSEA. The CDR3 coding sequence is TGCAGCGCACCTACCTCGGCTGGAGAAGCTTTCTTT. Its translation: CSAPTSAGEAFF.

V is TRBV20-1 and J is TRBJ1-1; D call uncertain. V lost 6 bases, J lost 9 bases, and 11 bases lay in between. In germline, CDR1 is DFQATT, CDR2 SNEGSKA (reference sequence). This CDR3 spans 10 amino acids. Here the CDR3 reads CSARTYKAFF. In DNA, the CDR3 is TGCAGTGCCCGGACTTACAAAGCTTTCTTT.

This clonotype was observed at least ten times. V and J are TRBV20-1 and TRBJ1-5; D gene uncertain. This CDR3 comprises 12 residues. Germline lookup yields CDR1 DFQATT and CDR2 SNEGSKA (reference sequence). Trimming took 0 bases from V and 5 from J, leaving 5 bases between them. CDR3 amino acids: CSARDGDQPQHF. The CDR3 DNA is TGCAGTGCTAGAGATGGAGATCAGCCCCAGCATTTT.

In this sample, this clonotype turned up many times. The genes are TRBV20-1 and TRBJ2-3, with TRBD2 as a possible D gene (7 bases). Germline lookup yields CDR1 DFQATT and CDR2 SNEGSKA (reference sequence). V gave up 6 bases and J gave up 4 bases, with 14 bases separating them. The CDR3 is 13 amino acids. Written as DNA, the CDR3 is TGCAGTGCCAGAAGGGAGGGGGCAGATACGCAGTATTTT. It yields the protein CSARREGADTQYF.

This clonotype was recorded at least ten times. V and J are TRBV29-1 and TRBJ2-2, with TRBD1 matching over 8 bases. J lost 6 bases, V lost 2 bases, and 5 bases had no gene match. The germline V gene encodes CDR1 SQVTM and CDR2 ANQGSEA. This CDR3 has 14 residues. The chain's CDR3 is CSVESTGVAGELFF. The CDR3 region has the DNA TGCAGCGTTGAATCGACAGGGGTAGCCGGGGAGCTGTTTTTT.

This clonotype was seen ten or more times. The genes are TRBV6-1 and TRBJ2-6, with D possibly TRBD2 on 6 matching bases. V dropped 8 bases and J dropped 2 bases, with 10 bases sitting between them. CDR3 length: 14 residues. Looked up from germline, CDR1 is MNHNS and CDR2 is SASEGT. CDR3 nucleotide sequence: TGTGCCAGCGGAGGGGAGACTGGGGCCAACGTCCTGACTTTC. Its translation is CASGGETGANVLTF.

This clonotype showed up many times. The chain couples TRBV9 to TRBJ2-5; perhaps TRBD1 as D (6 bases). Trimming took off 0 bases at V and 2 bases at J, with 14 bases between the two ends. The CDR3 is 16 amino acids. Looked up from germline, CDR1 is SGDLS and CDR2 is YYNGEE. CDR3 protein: CASSVVRTAPQETQYF. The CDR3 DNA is TGTGCCAGCAGCGTAGTGCGGACAGCCCCTCAAGAGACCCAGTACTTC.

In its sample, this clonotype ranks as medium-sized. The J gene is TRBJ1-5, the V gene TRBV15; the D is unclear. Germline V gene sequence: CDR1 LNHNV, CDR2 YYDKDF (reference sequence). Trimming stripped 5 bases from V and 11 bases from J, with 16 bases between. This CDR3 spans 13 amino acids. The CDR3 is CATSVQPGETQHF. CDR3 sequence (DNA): TGTGCCACCAGCGTCCAACCTGGCGAGACCCAGCATTTT. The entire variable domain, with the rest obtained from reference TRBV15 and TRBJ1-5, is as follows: DAMVIQNPRYQVTQFGKPVTLSCSQTLNHNVMYWYQQKSSQAPKLLFHYYDKDFNNEADTPDNFQSRRPNTSFCFLDIRSPGLGDTAMYLCATSVQPGETQHFGDGTRLSIL.

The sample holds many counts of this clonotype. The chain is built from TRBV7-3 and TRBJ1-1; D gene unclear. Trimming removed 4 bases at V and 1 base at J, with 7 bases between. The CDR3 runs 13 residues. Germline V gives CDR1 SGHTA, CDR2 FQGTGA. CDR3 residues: CASSSDPNTEAFF. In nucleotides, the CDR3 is TGTGCCAGCAGCTCCGACCCGAACACTGAAGCTTTCTTT.

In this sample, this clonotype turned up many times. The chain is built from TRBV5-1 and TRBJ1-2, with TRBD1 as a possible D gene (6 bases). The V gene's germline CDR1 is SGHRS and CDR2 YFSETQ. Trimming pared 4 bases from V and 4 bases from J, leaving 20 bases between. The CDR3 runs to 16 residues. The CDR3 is CASSPPLADRSYGYTF. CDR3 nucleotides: TGCGCCAGCAGCCCCCCCCTGGCGGACAGAAGCTATGGCTACACCTTC.

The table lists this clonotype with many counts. The DNA of the CDR3 is TGTGCCAGCAGGTACCAGGGAGCGAACACTGAAGCTTTCTTT. This encodes CASRYQGANTEAFF. The chain links TRBV6-6 to TRBJ1-1, with D possibly TRBD1 on 5 matching bases. V lost 6 bases to trimming and J lost 1 base, with 12 bases between them. The length of the CDR3 is 14 residues. Germline values: CDR1 MNHNY, CDR2 SVGAGI (reference sequence).